Below, 20 T cell receptor beta chains from the same sample are listed, as sequenced in a study of CD8 T cells in Susac syndrome. The authors reverse transcribed about 0.5 to 1 ug RNA with random hexamers. MiXCR, applied by TCRdb to the immunoSEQ multiplex PCR reads, yields one record per CDR3 protein. In the table there are some 150,000 distinct CDR3 sequences, less than 95% of which are singletons. The specimen sequenced was CD4+ T cells from PBMCs. The source of these receptors is a human donor in good health.

CDR3 amino acids: CASSFGAGGYSNQPQHF. In nucleotides, the CDR3 is TGTGCCAGCAGTTTCGGAGCAGGGGGTTATAGCAATCAGCCCCAGCATTTT. The rearrangement links TRBV28 to TRBJ1-5; TRBD1 matches 7 bases. V lost 3 bases and J lost 0; bases outside the gene matches: 8. The germline V gene encodes CDR1 MDHEN and CDR2 SYDVKM. The CDR3 runs 17 residues.

The chain couples TRBV24-1 to TRBJ2-3, with 10 bases matching TRBD2. The CDR3 covers 16 residues. Germline V gene lookup returns CDR1 KGHDR and CDR2 SFDVKD. J gave up 4 bases and V 3 bases, and 6 bases lay outside the gene matches. CDR3 region: CATSDPTSGTSDTQYF. The CDR3 DNA sequence: TGTGCCACCAGTGATCCTACTAGCGGGACTTCAGATACGCAGTATTTT.

This chain's CDR3 is CASSQDRERVSDEQFF. The CDR3 region has the DNA TGTGCCAGCAGCCAAGATAGGGAGAGGGTTTCGGATGAGCAGTTCTTC. The rearrangement joins TRBV14 to TRBJ2-1; weak D call: TRBD2 (5 bases). Per the germline V gene, CDR1 is SGHDN and CDR2 is FVKESK. The CDR3 extends over 16 amino acids. Trimming took off 0 bases at V and 8 bases at J, with 17 bases between the two ends.

This rearrangement joins TRBV7-2 to TRBJ2-7; no clear D. The V end lost 3 bases, the J end lost 6 bases, and 12 bases lay between the germline ends. The CDR3 has 13 residues. CDR1 is SGHTA, CDR2 FQGNSA, per germline. This chain's CDR3 is CASSLDGWGEQYF. CDR3 nucleotides: TGTGCCAGCAGCTTGGACGGATGGGGCGAGCAGTACTTC.

V is TRBV9 and J is TRBJ2-7, with a tentative D call TRBD1 (5 bases). CDR3 length: 17 amino acids. Trimming took 3 bases from V and 4 from J, leaving 23 bases between them. Germline CDR1 is SGDLS and CDR2 is YYNGEE. CDR3 DNA sequence: TGTGCCAGCAGCGCCCGACCCAAGACAGTTGACCTTTACGAGCAGTACTTC. Translating gives CASSARPKTVDLYEQYF.

The chain links TRBV5-4 to TRBJ2-7; D remains unclear. Germline V lookup: CDR1 SGHNT, CDR2 YYREEE (reference sequence). The V and J ends lost 4 bases and 5 bases respectively, with 16 bases between them. CDR3 length equals 14 residues. The CDR3 region has the DNA TGTGCCAGCAGCCCGGGTCGTTCCTGGAACGAGCAGTACTTC. Its translation is CASSPGRSWNEQYF.

The rearrangement links TRBV3-1 to TRBJ1-3; D gene uncertain. The germline gives CDR1 LGHDT, CDR2 YNNKEL (reference sequence). V lost 2 bases, J lost 0 bases, and 11 bases lay in between. The CDR3 totals 16 residues. The CDR3 region is CASSQSNTGSGNTIYF. The CDR3 bases are TGTGCCAGCAGCCAAAGTAACACCGGCTCTGGAAACACCATATATTTT.

Details on this clonotype: The germline gene is not matched at one end of the junction; a read error may be the cause. The J gene is TRBJ2-1, the V gene TRBV18; TRBD1 might be the D (5 bases). CDR3 length: 13 residues. CDR1 and CDR2 from the germline V gene are KGHSH and LQKENI. In DNA, the CDR3 is TGTGCCAGCACACCTGAAGTAGGGGTGGGCAAGTTCTTC. Translation: CASTPEVGVGKFF.

Comments on this clonotype: Its ends do not fully match the called genes, so a read error is possible. The chain combines TRBV3-1 with TRBJ2-1; 10 bases match TRBD2. This CDR3 contains 15 residues. Germline lookup yields CDR1 LGHDT and CDR2 YNNKEL (reference sequence). CDR3 DNA: TGTGCCAGCAGACAAGCGGGAGGGCCCCGCAATGAGCAGTTCTTC. Amino acid sequence: CASRQAGGPRNEQFF.

V and J are TRBV2 and TRBJ1-1; 10 bases map to TRBD1. Germline V gene lookup returns CDR1 SNHLY and CDR2 FYNNEI. This CDR3 has 15 residues. The J segment lost 4 bases and the V segment lost 6 bases, leaving 8 bases of the junction unmatched. For the CDR3, the DNA is TGTGCCAGCAGGACCGGGACAGGGGTCGGCACTGAAGCTTTCTTT. It codes for CASRTGTGVGTEAFF.

This clonotype is a singleton in its sample. The chain carries TRBV12-3 or TRBV12-4 and TRBJ2-5; 8 bases align to TRBD2. The CDR3 consists of 15 residues. V lost 7 bases to trimming and J lost 5 bases; unmatched junction nucleotides: 12. The CDR3 loop is CASTPGTREEETQYF. CDR3 DNA: TGTGCCAGCACCCCCGGGACTAGGGAGGAGGAGACCCAGTACTTC.

The chain links TRBV2 to TRBJ1-1, with D unclear. Germline V gives CDR1 SNHLY, CDR2 FYNNEI. Trimming removed 5 bases at V and 2 bases at J, with 9 bases between. CDR3 length: 13 amino acids. The CDR3 bases are TGTGCCAGCAGTAAAGACCTTAACACTGAAGCTTTCTTT. This gives the protein CASSKDLNTEAFF.

V gene TRBV29-1 combines with J gene TRBJ1-4, with a weak D call TRBD1 (6 bases). The CDR3 has 12 amino acids. The V end was cut by 4 bases, the J end by 14 bases, with 17 bases between. From germline, CDR1 is SQVTM and CDR2 ANQGSEA. The CDR3 DNA reads as TGCAGCGTTGTCGTTTCGACAGGCCGTCTGTTTTTT. Its protein product is CSVVVSTGRLFF.

This clonotype occurred once. The J gene is TRBJ2-3, the V gene TRBV3-1; 9 nucleotides agree with TRBD2. CDR3 length equals 16 residues. Germline V gene data show CDR1 as LGHDT and CDR2 as YNNKEL (reference sequence). Trimming at V came to 3 bases and at J to 4 bases, leaving 8 bases not matched to a gene. The DNA for the CDR3 is TGTGCCAGCAGCCAGGGAAGCGGGAGGCCGGCAGATACGCAGTATTTT. It specifies CASSQGSGRPADTQYF.

The chain couples TRBV9 to TRBJ2-2; 12 nucleotides line up with TRBD2. CDR1 SGDLS and CDR2 YYNGEE come from the germline V gene. The CDR3 has 16 residues. The ends lost 4 bases at V and 8 bases at J; junction bases unmatched: 9. DNA for the CDR3: TGTGCCAGCAGCTTTTTAAGACTAGCGGGAGCTGGGGAGCTGTTTTTT. Encoded protein: CASSFLRLAGAGELFF.

The rearrangement uses TRBV7-9 and TRBJ1-3, with a possible D match to TRBD1 (5 bases). Germline V gene sequence: CDR1 SEHNR, CDR2 FQNEAQ (reference sequence). Trimming removed 4 bases from V and 4 bases from J, with 14 bases in between. CDR3 length equals 15 residues. CDR3 loop: CASSSTMGRGNTIYF. Written as DNA, the CDR3 is TGTGCCAGCAGCTCCACCATGGGGCGAGGAAACACCATATATTTT. Complete variable domain (other parts from reference TRBV7-9 and TRBJ1-3): DTGVSQNPRHKITKRGQNVTFRCDPISEHNRLYWYRQTLGQGPEFLTYFQNEAQLEKSRLLSDRFSAERPKGSFSTLEIQRTEQGDSAMYLCASSSTMGRGNTIYFGEGSWLTVV.

V usage is TRBV5-1 and J usage is TRBJ2-5; possibly TRBD1 or TRBD2 for D (6 bases each). The germline V and J ends were trimmed by 3 bases and 1 base, with 10 bases remaining between them. Germline-derived CDR1 and CDR2 are SGHRS and YFSETQ. The CDR3 length is 14 residues. The CDR3 loop is CASSSPGAQETQYF. CDR3 DNA sequence: TGCGCCAGCAGCTCCCCGGGGGCCCAAGAGACCCAGTACTTC. The variable domain in full, with the rest retrieved from reference TRBV5-1 and TRBJ2-5, is KAGVTQTPRYLIKTRGQQVTLSCSPISGHRSVSWYQQTPGQGLQFLFEYFSETQRNKGNFPGRFSGRQFSNSRSEMNVSTLELGDSALYLCASSSPGAQETQYFGPGTRLLVL.

The chain links TRBV7-2 to TRBJ2-2; D assignment may be TRBD1 or TRBD2 (6 bases each). Looked up from germline, CDR1 is SGHTA and CDR2 is FQGNSA. This CDR3 has 15 amino acids. V dropped 5 bases and J dropped 1 base, with 11 bases sitting between them. The chain's CDR3 is CASSRGGRNTGELFF. CDR3 bases: TGTGCCAGCAGCCGTGGGGGGCGGAACACCGGGGAGCTGTTTTTT.

The V gene is TRBV12-3 or TRBV12-4, the J gene TRBJ2-7; 7 bases map to TRBD2. The CDR3 is 15 amino acids. V gave up 3 bases and J gave up 2 bases; unmatched junction bases: 7. CDR3 region: CASSFAGVYTYEQYF. The DNA for the CDR3 is TGTGCCAGCAGTTTCGCGGGAGTGTACACCTACGAGCAGTACTTC.

This chain links TRBV7-9 with TRBJ2-3; TRBD2 aligns across 12 bases. Per the germline V gene, CDR1 is SEHNR and CDR2 is FQNEAQ (reference sequence). V dropped 5 bases and J dropped 1; count of bases not matched to a gene: 10. The CDR3 is 18 amino acids. Here the CDR3 reads CASSPLAGGKAGTDTQYF. CDR3 in DNA: TGTGCCAGCAGCCCGCTAGCGGGAGGGAAGGCTGGCACAGATACGCAGTATTTT. The full variable domain, with the rest looked up from reference TRBV7-9 and TRBJ2-3, is DTGVSQNPRHKITKRGQNVTFRCDPISEHNRLYWYRQTLGQGPEFLTYFQNEAQLEKSRLLSDRFSAERPKGSFSTLEIQRTEQGDSAMYLCASSPLAGGKAGTDTQYFGPGTRLTVL.